This T cell receptor (beta chain) was sequenced in a study of cytomegalovirus exposure and HLA in healthy donors. Overall study findings and caveats: While the bulk of TCR sequences proved rare, some public TCRs turned up in many donors. An analysis done earlier found most TCR beta V segments productive about 90% or about 30% of the time. The likely explanation for a cluster of highly shared sequence variants was sequencing artifact. Versus the approximately 700-donor mean, an Asian-associated ancestry cluster reportedly showed fewer N-insertions in a later analysis.

The study ran its PCR with 60 Vbeta and 13 Jbeta primers. Some clones are missing from TCRdb's copy, which holds only in-frame ones; the method was immunoSEQ multiplex PCR. The table lists approximately 150,000 clones, 70% to 90% of them singletons. A note on this clone: What it binds is unknown.

Per the germline V gene, CDR1 is LGHNA and CDR2 is YSLEER. This CDR3 is built from 16 residues. The V and J ends lost 0 bases and 2 bases respectively, with 12 bases between them. Sequenced material: PBMCs. The receptor was isolated from a man younger than 45 in good health and CMV-seropositive. This sequence joins TRBV4-3 and TRBJ2-3; possible D gene TRBD1, 5 bases. The CDR3 DNA reads as TGCGCCAGCAGCCAAGAATACAGGTCGGTCACAGATACGCAGTATTTT. Translating it yields CASSQEYRSVTDTQYF.